The table lists the clone carrying this TCR beta chain with many counts. Its antigen is not identified. These data belong to a study of post-analysis software for immune sequencing data. The overall study: Included courses were relapsing-remitting and secondary progressive multiple sclerosis; progressive-relapsing multiple sclerosis was also included.

Study results and limitations: Patients showed TRBV5-6, TRBV5-1 and TRBV20-1 among five TRBV segments more frequent than in controls. Patients with multiple sclerosis recorded significantly lower normalized Chao1 diversity than controls, the study found.

CDR1 is MRHNA, CDR2 SNTAGT, per germline. V lost 5 bases and J lost 6, with 17 bases in between. This CDR3 region has 15 residues. cDNA libraries of TCR beta carried unique molecular identifiers. The authors obtained some 500,000 cDNA molecules from approximately 0.95 to 9.8 million T cells. TCRdb fed the PCR reads into MiXCR, producing one record per CDR3 protein. The repertoire consists of some 260,000 distinct CDR3 sequences, with less than 40% occurring once and the leading ten covering 4% to 6%. The rearrangement joins TRBV6-4 to TRBJ2-1; D is tentatively TRBD1 or TRBD2 (6 bases each). This clonotype was obtained from a girl aged 10 to 17 with multiple sclerosis. The sequenced sample was blood. The CDR3 nucleotides read TGTGCCAGCAGTCCTAAAGGGGGGATGAGCAATGAGCAGTTCTTC. Amino acid sequence: CASSPKGGMSNEQFF.